This T cell receptor (beta chain) was sequenced in a study of blood T cell repertoires in COVID-19. Assay used: immunoSEQ multiplex PCR; TCRdb lists only in-frame clones, some missing. The table lists about 97,000 clones, approximately 84% of them singletons. Sequencing used peripheral blood. This TCR came from a man between 65 and 85 years old with acute or convalescent COVID-19.

The CDR3 here is CASSEYRGGNQPQHF. CDR3 bases: TGTGCCAGCAGTGAATATCGCGGAGGCAATCAGCCCCAGCATTTT. The chain joins TRBV2 to TRBJ1-5; D is unresolved. The V end lost 2 bases, the J end lost 2 bases, and 10 bases lay between the germline ends. CDR3 length: 15 amino acids. Germline V lookup: CDR1 SNHLY, CDR2 FYNNEI. Looking up the rest from reference TRBV2 and TRBJ1-5 gives the full variable domain: EPEVTQTPSHQVTQMGQEVILRCVPISNHLYFYWYRQILGQKVEFLVSFYNNEISEKSEIFDDQFSVERPDGSNFTLKIRSTKLEDSAMYFCASSEYRGGNQPQHFGDGTRLSIL.